This T cell receptor beta chain was captured by sequencing in a study of T cell repertoires in cytomegalovirus infection. Looking at the study overall: Matching HLA type, along with CMV infection, was indicated by public TCR beta signatures. Study-wide points: HLA-C-restricted CMV clonotypes gave the most frequent clonotype in two of eight donors.

As to this clonotype: The antigen is not known.

Germline CDR1 is SGHVT and CDR2 is SQSDAQ. V lost 3 bases and J lost 7; bases outside the gene matches: 7. CDR3 length: 15 residues. TCRdb re-called the reads through MiXCR, storing one row per CDR3 protein. The sample holds 900,000 to 950,000 distinct CDR3 sequences, around 30% seen once. The starting material was cultured CD8+ T cells from PBMCs, obtained from culture after CMV antigen stimulation. This sequence was found in a human donor in good health (CMV status not recorded). Some clones in this sample may be carry-over from other donors' samples. The chain couples TRBV7-4 to TRBJ2-7; 12 nucleotides line up with TRBD2. CDR3: CASSFLLAGGPEQYV. CDR3 coding DNA: TGTGCCAGCAGCTTCCTCCTAGCGGGGGGGCCTGAGCAGTACGTC.